A selection of T cell receptor beta chains follows, all from one sample in a study of monozygotic twins with inflammatory bowel disease. TCRdb re-called the 5' RACE reads, yielding one record per CDR3 amino acid sequence without DNA. This repertoire comprises about 210,000 distinct CDR3 sequences; its ten largest clones make up 1.6%. The sample was blood. The receptors shown here come from a human donor with ulcerative colitis or Crohn's disease, or a healthy co-twin of an affected twin (not recorded which). CDR3s include the opening cysteine and the closing phenylalanine or tryptophan. Each record gives: V gene, J gene, CDR3 protein.

V: TRBV5-1
J: TRBJ2-7
CDR3: CASSLDSRTWEQYF

V: TRBV29-1
J: TRBJ1-1
CDR3: CSVGFMRKNTEAFF

V: TRBV24-1
J: TRBJ2-2
CDR3: CATSAGQPYDLVTGELFF

V: TRBV5-1
J: TRBJ2-7
CDR3: CASSFVQGTYEQYF

V: TRBV7-9
J: TRBJ1-1
CDR3: CASSLLDTEAFF

V: TRBV28
J: TRBJ1-1
CDR3: CASSSSGHENTEAFF

V: TRBV18
J: TRBJ2-1
CDR3: CASSPPRISYNEQFF

V: TRBV6-1
J: TRBJ1-5
CDR3: CASSDPGTLNQPQHF

V: TRBV29-1
J: TRBJ2-1
CDR3: CSSRPLADEQFF

V: TRBV11-2
J: TRBJ1-4
CDR3: CASSGTTGVNEKLFF

V: TRBV12-3/TRBV12-4
J: TRBJ1-5
CDR3: CASSFGVTDQPQHF

V: TRBV6-5
J: TRBJ1-2
CDR3: CASSYRVAHYGYTF

V: TRBV5-4
J: TRBJ2-3
CDR3: CASSLAKDFDTDTQYF

V: TRBV12-5
J: TRBJ2-7
CDR3: CASGIRLAGAIYEQYF

V: TRBV5-1
J: TRBJ1-5
CDR3: CASSLEGGRQPQHF

V: TRBV20-1
J: TRBJ1-5
CDR3: CSARKDSVNQPQHF

V: TRBV6-1
J: TRBJ2-4
CDR3: CASSDQGNIQYF

V: TRBV10-2
J: TRBJ2-7
CDR3: CASSAGHLVNSYEQYF

V: TRBV5-1
J: TRBJ2-7
CDR3: CASSDTGREQYF

V: TRBV29-1
J: TRBJ1-1
CDR3: CSVEREPENTEAFF

V: TRBV6-5
J: TRBJ2-7
CDR3: CASSYGGALSSYEQYF

V: TRBV5-1
J: TRBJ2-1
CDR3: CASSWGTGRYNEQFF

V: TRBV7-2
J: TRBJ1-2
CDR3: CASSPHTGSNNYGYTF

V: TRBV6-4
J: TRBJ1-2
CDR3: CASSEGGNGYTF

V: TRBV12-3/TRBV12-4
J: TRBJ2-1
CDR3: CASSLGRDRVSEQLF

V: TRBV20-1
J: TRBJ1-5
CDR3: CSAIPTGGYSNQPQHF

V: TRBV5-5
J: TRBJ1-5
CDR3: CASSLAGSGQPQHF

V: TRBV7-8
J: TRBJ2-3
CDR3: CASSLSLETPSTDTQYF

V: TRBV12-3/TRBV12-4
J: TRBJ1-1
CDR3: CASSPGSLTEAFF

V: TRBV11-2
J: TRBJ2-1
CDR3: CASSLDGIEQFF

V: TRBV9
J: TRBJ2-2
CDR3: CASTPVARGGSDGELFF

V: TRBV5-5
J: TRBJ2-7
CDR3: CASSLSWSTPYEQYF

V: TRBV2
J: TRBJ2-1
CDR3: CATFGMGLAMNEQFF

V: TRBV7-6
J: TRBJ2-1
CDR3: CASSSSGGTFYNEQFF

V: TRBV5-5
J: TRBJ2-6
CDR3: CASSLEGQTSGANVLTF

V: TRBV20-1
J: TRBJ2-3
CDR3: CSAREAGGPGDTQYF

V: TRBV10-3
J: TRBJ2-6
CDR3: CAITKTYLTPSYPSGANVLTF

V: TRBV27
J: TRBJ1-4
CDR3: CASSPIQGPDLEKLFF

V: TRBV19
J: TRBJ1-1
CDR3: CASSMLQSSFTEAFF

V: TRBV12-3/TRBV12-4
J: TRBJ1-5
CDR3: CASSSGGSNQPQHF

V: TRBV3-1
J: TRBJ1-5
CDR3: CASSLGQFNQPQHF

V: TRBV20-1
J: TRBJ1-3
CDR3: CSASAGTGNTIYF

V: TRBV12-3/TRBV12-4
J: TRBJ1-5
CDR3: CASTPTAGRNQPQHF

V: TRBV12-3/TRBV12-4
J: TRBJ2-1
CDR3: CASSTGGRRNEQFF

V: TRBV11-2
J: TRBJ2-2
CDR3: CASSSHLRTSGGSGELFF

V: TRBV20-1
J: TRBJ2-5
CDR3: CSAHDSTQETQYF

V: TRBV5-1
J: TRBJ1-1
CDR3: CASSSGSLNTEAFF

V: TRBV7-2
J: TRBJ1-2
CDR3: CASSLGGSRIYGYTF

V: TRBV9
J: TRBJ1-6
CDR3: CASSGTQRQGYSPLHF

V: TRBV6-2/TRBV6-3
J: TRBJ1-5
CDR3: CASSYRGTENQPQHF

V: TRBV7-6
J: TRBJ2-6
CDR3: CASSLEGANSGANVLTF

V: TRBV20-1
J: TRBJ2-1
CDR3: CSAKGRIGSYNEQFF

V: TRBV7-2
J: TRBJ1-2
CDR3: CASSLEPGTYGYTF

V: TRBV20-1
J: TRBJ2-5
CDR3: CSARGGGLTISQYF

V: TRBV4-1
J: TRBJ2-7
CDR3: CASSQDHGGGYEQYF

V: TRBV12-3/TRBV12-4
J: TRBJ1-2
CDR3: CASSFAGHPPYGYTF

V: TRBV5-1
J: TRBJ2-5
CDR3: CASSLQGNQETQYF

V: TRBV20-1
J: TRBJ2-4
CDR3: CSARSGQSFGGDIQYF

V: TRBV20-1
J: TRBJ2-7
CDR3: CSARRSRSQSSYEQYF

V: TRBV29-1
J: TRBJ1-5
CDR3: CSVQDRAQPQHF